This T cell receptor beta chain was identified during a study of cytomegalovirus exposure and HLA in healthy donors. This clone came up once. Primers: 60 Vbeta forward and 13 Jbeta reverse. The data were produced by immunoSEQ multiplex PCR, yet TCRdb's version contains in-frame clones alone and is incomplete. Seen here are around 120,000 clones, 70% to 80% observed once, and the top ten hold less than 3%. The V segment lost 3 bases and the J segment 6 bases; nucleotides outside the gene matches: 7. Per germline, CDR1 SGHVS and CDR2 FNYEAQ. The CDR3 extends over 15 amino acids. This chain links TRBV7-6 with TRBJ2-1; 8 nucleotides agree with TRBD1. Sequencing used PBMCs. This TCR derives from a woman aged 40 to 49 in good health and CMV-seropositive. In DNA, the CDR3 is TGTGCCAGCAGCTTGGCCGTGACAGGGGCCAATGAGCAGTTCTTC. This translates into CASSLAVTGANEQFF.